The 2 T cell receptor beta chains below were found in one sample sequenced in a study of blood T cell repertoires in COVID-19. TCRdb's table, derived via immunoSEQ multiplex PCR, lists solely in-frame clones and lacks some. The repertoire consists of roughly 280,000 clones, with about 89% occurring once and the leading ten covering approximately 10%. The material sequenced was peripheral blood. The receptors shown here come from a middle-aged man with active or convalescent COVID-19.

This clone came up once. The chain recombines TRBV6-6 with TRBJ1-2; D is undetermined. This CDR3 has 16 amino acids. Trimming stripped 6 bases from V and 2 bases from J, with 19 bases between. Germline CDR1 and CDR2: MNHNY and SVGAGI (reference sequence). The CDR3: CASRNSPQPGNYGYTF. The CDR3 DNA follows: TGTGCCAGCAGGAACTCTCCTCAACCGGGGAACTATGGCTACACCTTC.

The chain uses TRBV11-2 and TRBJ2-7; D may be TRBD1 (5 bases). The CDR3 covers 15 residues. Trimming left V 2 bases short and J 3 bases short, with 14 bases between. Germline CDR1 SGHAT, CDR2 FQNNGV. CDR3 region: CASSLIQDTDYEQYF. Here the CDR3 DNA reads TGTGCCAGCAGCTTAATTCAGGACACAGACTACGAGCAGTACTTC.